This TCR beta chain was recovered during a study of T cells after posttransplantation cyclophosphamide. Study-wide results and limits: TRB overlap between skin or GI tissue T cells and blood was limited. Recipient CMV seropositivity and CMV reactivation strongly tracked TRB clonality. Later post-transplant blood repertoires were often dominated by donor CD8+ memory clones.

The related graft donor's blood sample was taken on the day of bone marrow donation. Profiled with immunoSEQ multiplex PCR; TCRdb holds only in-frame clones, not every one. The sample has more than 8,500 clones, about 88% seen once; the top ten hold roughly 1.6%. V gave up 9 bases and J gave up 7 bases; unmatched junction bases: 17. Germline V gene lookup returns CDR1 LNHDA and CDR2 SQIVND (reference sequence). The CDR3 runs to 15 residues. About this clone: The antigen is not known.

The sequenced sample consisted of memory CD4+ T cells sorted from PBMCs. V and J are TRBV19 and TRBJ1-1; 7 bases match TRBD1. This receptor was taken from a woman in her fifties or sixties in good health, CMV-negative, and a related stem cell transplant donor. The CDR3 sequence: CASRPKTGWQGEAFF. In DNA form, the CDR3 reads TGTGCCAGCCGACCGAAGACAGGGTGGCAGGGTGAAGCTTTCTTT.